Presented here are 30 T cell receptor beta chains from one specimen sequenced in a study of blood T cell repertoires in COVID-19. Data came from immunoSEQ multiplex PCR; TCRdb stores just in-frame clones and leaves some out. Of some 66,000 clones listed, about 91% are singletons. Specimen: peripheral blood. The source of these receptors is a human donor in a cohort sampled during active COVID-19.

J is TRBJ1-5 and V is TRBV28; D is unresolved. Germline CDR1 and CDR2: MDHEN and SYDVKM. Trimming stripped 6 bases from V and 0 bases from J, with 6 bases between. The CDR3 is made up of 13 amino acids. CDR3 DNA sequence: TGTGCCAGCAGCCGGGATAGCAATCAGCCCCAGCATTTT. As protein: CASSRDSNQPQHF.

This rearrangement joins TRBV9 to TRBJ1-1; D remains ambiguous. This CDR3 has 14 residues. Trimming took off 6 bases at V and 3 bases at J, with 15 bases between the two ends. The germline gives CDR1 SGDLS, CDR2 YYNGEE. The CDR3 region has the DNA TGTGCCAGCAAAAAGGAGGTTGGGGACACTGAAGCTTTCTTT. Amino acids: CASKKEVGDTEAFF.

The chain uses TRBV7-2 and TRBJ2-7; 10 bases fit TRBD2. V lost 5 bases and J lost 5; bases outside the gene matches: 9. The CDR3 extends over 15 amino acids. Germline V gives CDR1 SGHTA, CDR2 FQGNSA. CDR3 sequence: CASSLQRGGLNEQYF. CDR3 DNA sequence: TGTGCCAGCAGCCTTCAGCGGGGGGGCCTCAACGAGCAGTACTTC.

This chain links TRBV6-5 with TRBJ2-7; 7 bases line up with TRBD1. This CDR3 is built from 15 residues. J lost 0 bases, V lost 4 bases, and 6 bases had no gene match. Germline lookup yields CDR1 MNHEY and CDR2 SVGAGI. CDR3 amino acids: CASSSQGLSSYEQYF. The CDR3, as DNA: TGTGCCAGCAGTTCACAGGGGTTGTCCTCCTACGAGCAGTACTTC.

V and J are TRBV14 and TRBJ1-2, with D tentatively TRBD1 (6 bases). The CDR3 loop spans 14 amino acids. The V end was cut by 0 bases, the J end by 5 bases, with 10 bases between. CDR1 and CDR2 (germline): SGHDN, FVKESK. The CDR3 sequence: CASSQDTGPYGYTF. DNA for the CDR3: TGTGCCAGCAGCCAAGATACAGGGCCTTATGGCTACACCTTC. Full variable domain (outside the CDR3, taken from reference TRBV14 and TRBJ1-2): EAGVTQFPSHSVIEKGQTVTLRCDPISGHDNLYWYRRVMGKEIKFLLHFVKESKQDESGMPNNRFLAERTGGTYSTLKVQPAELEDSGVYFCASSQDTGPYGYTFGSGTRLTVV.

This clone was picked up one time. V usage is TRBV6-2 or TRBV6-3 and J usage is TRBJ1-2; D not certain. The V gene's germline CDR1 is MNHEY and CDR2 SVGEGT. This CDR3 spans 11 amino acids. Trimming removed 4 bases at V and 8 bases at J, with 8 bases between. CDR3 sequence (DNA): TGTGCCAGCAGTTGGGCTAACGGCTACACCTTC. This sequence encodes CASSWANGYTF.

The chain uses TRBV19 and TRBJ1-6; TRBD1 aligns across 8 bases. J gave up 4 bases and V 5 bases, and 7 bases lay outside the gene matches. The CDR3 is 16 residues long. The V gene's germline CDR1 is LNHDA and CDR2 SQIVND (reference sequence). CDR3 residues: CASSAQGARYNSPLHF. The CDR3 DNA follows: TGTGCCAGTAGTGCCCAGGGGGCGCGGTATAATTCACCCCTCCACTTT. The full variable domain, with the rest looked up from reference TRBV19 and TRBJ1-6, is DGGITQSPKYLFRKEGQNVTLSCEQNLNHDAMYWYRQDPGQGLRLIYYSQIVNDFQKGDIAEGYSVSREKKESFPLTVTSAQKNPTAFYLCASSAQGARYNSPLHFGNGTRLTVT.

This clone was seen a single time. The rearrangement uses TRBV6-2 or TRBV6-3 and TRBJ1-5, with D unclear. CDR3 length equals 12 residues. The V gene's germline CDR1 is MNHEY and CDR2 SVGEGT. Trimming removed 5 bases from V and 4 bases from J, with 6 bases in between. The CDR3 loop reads CASSNSNQPQHF. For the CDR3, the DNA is TGTGCCAGCAGTAACAGTAATCAGCCCCAGCATTTT.

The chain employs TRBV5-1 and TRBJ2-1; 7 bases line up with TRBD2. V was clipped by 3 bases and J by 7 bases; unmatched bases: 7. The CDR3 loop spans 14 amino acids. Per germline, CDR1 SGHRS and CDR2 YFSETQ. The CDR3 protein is CASSSGGSGNEQFF. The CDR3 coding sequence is TGCGCCAGCAGCTCCGGGGGGTCCGGTAATGAGCAGTTCTTC.

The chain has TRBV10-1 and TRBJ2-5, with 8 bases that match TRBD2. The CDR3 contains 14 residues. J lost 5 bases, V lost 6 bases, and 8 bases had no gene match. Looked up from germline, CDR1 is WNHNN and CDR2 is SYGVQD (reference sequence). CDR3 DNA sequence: TGCGCCAGCAGCCTTAGCGGGGAGGGGGAGACCCAGTACTTC. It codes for CASSLSGEGETQYF.

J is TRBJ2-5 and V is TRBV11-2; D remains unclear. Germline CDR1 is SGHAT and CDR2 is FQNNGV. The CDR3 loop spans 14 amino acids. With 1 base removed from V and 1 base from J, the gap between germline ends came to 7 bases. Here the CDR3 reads CASSLGGTQETQYF. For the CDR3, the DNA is TGTGCCAGCAGCTTAGGCGGCACCCAAGAGACCCAGTACTTC.

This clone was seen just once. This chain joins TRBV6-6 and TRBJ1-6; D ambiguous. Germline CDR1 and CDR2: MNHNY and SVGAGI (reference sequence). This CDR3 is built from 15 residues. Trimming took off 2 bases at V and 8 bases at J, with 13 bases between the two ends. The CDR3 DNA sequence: TGTGCCAGCAGTTACGAGGGAAGTCGCGATTCACCCCTCCACTTT. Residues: CASSYEGSRDSPLHF.

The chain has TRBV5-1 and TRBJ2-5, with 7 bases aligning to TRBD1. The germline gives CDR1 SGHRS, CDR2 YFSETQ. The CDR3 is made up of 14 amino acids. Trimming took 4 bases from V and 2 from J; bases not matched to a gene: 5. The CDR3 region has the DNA TGCGCCAGCAGCATTACAGGGGCGCAAGAGACCCAGTACTTC. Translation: CASSITGAQETQYF.

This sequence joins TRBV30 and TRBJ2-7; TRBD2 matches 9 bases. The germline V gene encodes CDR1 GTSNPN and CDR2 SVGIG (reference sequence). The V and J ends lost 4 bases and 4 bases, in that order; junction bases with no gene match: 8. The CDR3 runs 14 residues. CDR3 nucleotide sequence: TGTGCCTGGAAAACCGGGACTAGCAGTTACGAGCAGTACTTC. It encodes CAWKTGTSSYEQYF.

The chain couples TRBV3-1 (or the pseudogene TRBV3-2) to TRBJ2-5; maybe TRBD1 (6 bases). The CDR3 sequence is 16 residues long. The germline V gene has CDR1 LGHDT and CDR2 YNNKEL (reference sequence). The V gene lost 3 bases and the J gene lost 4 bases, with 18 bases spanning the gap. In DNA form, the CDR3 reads TGTGCCAGCAGCCAGGGTAGGGACATACGGGGAGAGACCCAGTACTTC. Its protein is CASSQGRDIRGETQYF.

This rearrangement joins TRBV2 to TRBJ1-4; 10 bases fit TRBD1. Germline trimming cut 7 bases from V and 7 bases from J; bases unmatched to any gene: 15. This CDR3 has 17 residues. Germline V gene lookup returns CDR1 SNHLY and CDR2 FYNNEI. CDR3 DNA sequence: TGTGCCAGCAAAACCGGGACAGGGGCCCCCGGAGGTGAAAAACTGTTTTTT. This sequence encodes CASKTGTGAPGGEKLFF.

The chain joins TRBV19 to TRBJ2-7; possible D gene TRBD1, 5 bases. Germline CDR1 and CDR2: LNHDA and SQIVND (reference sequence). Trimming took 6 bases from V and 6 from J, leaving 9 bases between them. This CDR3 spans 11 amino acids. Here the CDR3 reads CASSHQGEQYF. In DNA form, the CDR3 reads TGTGCCAGTAGCCACCAGGGCGAGCAGTACTTC.

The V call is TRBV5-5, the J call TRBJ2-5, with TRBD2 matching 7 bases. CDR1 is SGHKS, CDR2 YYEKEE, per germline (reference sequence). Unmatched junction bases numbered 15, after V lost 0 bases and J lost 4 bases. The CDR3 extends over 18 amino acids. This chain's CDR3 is CASSLGLGAGVSLETQYF. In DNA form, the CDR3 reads TGTGCCAGCAGCTTGGGGTTGGGTGCGGGAGTAAGTTTAGAGACCCAGTACTTC.

The CDR3 nucleotides read TGTGCCAGCAGGCTCCCAGAAACCGGGGAGCTGTTTTTT. This codes for CASRLPETGELFF. This sequence joins TRBV6-5 and TRBJ2-2; no clear D gene. Trimming took 6 bases from V and 5 from J, leaving 10 bases between them. The CDR3 is 13 residues long. Germline V CDR1 and CDR2: MNHEY, SVGAGI.

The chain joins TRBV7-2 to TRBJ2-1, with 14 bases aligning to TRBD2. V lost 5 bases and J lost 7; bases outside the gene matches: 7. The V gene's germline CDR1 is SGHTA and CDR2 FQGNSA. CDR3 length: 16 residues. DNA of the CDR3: TGTGCCAGCAGCAGGCCGGGACTAGCGGGGGTGAATGAGCAGTTCTTC. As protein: CASSRPGLAGVNEQFF.

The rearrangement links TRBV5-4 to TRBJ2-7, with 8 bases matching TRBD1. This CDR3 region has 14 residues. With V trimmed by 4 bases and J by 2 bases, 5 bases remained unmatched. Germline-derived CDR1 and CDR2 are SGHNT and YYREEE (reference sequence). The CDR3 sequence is CASSLQGVTYEQYF. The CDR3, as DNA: TGTGCCAGCAGCCTACAGGGGGTTACCTACGAGCAGTACTTC.

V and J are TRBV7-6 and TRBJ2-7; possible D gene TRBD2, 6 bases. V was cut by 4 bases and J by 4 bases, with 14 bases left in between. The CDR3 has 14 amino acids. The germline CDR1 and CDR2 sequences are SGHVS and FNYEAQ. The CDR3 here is CASSSTGTSYEQYF. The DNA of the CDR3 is TGTGCCAGCAGCTCAACCGGGACTTCGTACGAGCAGTACTTC.

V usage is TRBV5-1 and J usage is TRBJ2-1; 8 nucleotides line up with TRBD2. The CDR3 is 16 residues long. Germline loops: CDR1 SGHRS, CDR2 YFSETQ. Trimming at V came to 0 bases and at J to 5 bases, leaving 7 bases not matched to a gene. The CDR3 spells CASSLAHTSGHNEQFF. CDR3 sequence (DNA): TGCGCCAGCAGCTTGGCACACACTAGCGGACACAATGAGCAGTTCTTC.

The CDR3 sequence: CASSGRYEQYF. As DNA, the CDR3 is TGTGCCAGTAGTGGCAGATACGAGCAGTACTTC. V and J are TRBV19 and TRBJ2-7; no clear D. Trimming left V 5 bases short and J 4 bases short, with 6 bases between. This CDR3 comprises 11 residues. Germline V CDR1 and CDR2: LNHDA, SQIVND (reference sequence).

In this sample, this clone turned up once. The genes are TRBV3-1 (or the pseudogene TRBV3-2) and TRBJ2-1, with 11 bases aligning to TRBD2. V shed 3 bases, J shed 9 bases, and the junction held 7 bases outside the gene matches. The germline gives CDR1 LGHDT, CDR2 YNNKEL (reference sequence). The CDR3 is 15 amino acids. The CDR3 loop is CASSHFSGGAAEQFF. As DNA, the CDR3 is TGTGCCAGCAGCCATTTTAGCGGGGGGGCGGCTGAGCAGTTCTTC.

The CDR3 nucleotides are TGTGCCAGCAGCTCCAGGGCGCTGAGCTCTGGAAACACCATATATTTT. Its translation is CASSSRALSSGNTIYF. This chain uses TRBV7-6 with TRBJ1-3; TRBD1 might be the D (5 bases). The CDR3 has 16 amino acids. Trimming pared 4 bases from V and 0 bases from J, leaving 13 bases between. The germline V gene encodes CDR1 SGHVS and CDR2 FNYEAQ.

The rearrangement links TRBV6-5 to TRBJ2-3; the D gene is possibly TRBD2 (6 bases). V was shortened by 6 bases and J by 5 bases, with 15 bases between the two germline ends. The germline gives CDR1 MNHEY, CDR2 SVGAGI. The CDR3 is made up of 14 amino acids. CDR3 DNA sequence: TGTGCCAGCAGCAAATCCTGGGAGGTAGATACGCAGTATTTT. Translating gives CASSKSWEVDTQYF.

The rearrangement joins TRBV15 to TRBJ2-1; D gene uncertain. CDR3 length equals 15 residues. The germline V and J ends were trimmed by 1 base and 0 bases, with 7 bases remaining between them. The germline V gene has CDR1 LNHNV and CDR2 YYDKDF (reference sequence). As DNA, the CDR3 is TGTGCCACCAGCAGAGCAGTTACCTCCTACAATGAGCAGTTCTTC. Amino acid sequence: CATSRAVTSYNEQFF.

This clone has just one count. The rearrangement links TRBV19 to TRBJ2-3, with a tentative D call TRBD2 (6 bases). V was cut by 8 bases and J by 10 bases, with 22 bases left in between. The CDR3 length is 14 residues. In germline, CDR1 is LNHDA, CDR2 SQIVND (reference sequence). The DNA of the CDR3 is TGTGCCAGTGCTGAGCGGGTCCACCGCTCCGCGCAGTATTTT. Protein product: CASAERVHRSAQYF.

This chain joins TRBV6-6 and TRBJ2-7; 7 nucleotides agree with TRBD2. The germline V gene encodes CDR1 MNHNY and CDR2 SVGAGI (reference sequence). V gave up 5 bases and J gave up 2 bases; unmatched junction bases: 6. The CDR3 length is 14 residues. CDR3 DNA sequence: TGTGCCAGCAGTAACCCAGCGGGGACCTACGAGCAGTACTTC. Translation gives CASSNPAGTYEQYF.